Presented here are 25 T cell receptor beta chains from one specimen sequenced in a study of cytomegalovirus exposure and HLA in healthy donors. 13 Jbeta primers and 60 Vbeta primers were used for the PCR. Measured with immunoSEQ multiplex PCR; TCRdb has only the in-frame clones, and not every one. The sample holds about 170,000 clones; about 76% are singletons and the top ten take 5.4%. Specimen: PBMCs. These receptor sequences come from a woman younger than 30 in good health and CMV-seropositive.

The chain has TRBV5-6 and TRBJ2-3, with a tentative D call TRBD1 (6 bases). This CDR3 is 16 amino acids long. The V end was cut by 3 bases, the J end by 4 bases, with 18 bases between. From germline, CDR1 is SGHDT and CDR2 YYEEEE. The CDR3 is CASSSPQGRWADTQYF. DNA of the CDR3: TGTGCCAGCAGCTCACCACAGGGACGATGGGCAGATACGCAGTATTTT. Together with reference TRBV5-6 and TRBJ2-3, the CDR3 gives the full variable domain: DAGVTQSPTHLIKTRGQQVTLRCSPKSGHDTVSWYQQALGQGPQFIFQYYEEEERQRGNFPDRFSGHQFPNYSSELNVNALLLGDSALYLCASSSPQGRWADTQYFGPGTRLTVL.

This clone has only a few counts. The CDR3 is CASSLVPGSTNEKLFF. The CDR3 DNA sequence: TGCGCCAGCAGCTTGGTCCCGGGATCAACTAATGAAAAACTGTTTTTT. The J gene is TRBJ1-4, the V gene TRBV5-1; unclear D gene. CDR1 and CDR2 (germline): SGHRS, YFSETQ. The CDR3 is 16 amino acids. Trimming cost V 0 bases and J 0 bases, with 9 bases left between them.

The chain uses TRBV19 and TRBJ2-2; the D is unclear. CDR1 and CDR2 (germline): LNHDA, SQIVND (reference sequence). The CDR3 length is 14 residues. Deletions cut 0 bases from V and 7 bases from J, with 9 bases between. The CDR3 sequence: CASSIDGYGGELFF. The CDR3 region has the DNA TGTGCCAGTAGTATAGACGGGTACGGCGGGGAGCTGTTTTTT.

The chain uses TRBV30 and TRBJ2-7, with D tentatively TRBD2 (5 bases). V shed 0 bases and J shed 3 bases, with 15 bases lying between them. This CDR3 spans 15 amino acids. The germline gives CDR1 GTSNPN, CDR2 SVGIG (reference sequence). CDR3 sequence (DNA): TGTGCCTGGAGTGTACGACAACTGAGGGACTACGAGCAGTACTTC. The encoded protein is CAWSVRQLRDYEQYF.

This chain connects TRBV7-2 to TRBJ1-1; perhaps TRBD1 as D (5 bases). Germline assignment: CDR1 SGHTA and CDR2 FQGNSA. The CDR3 sequence is 13 residues long. V dropped 5 bases and J dropped 2 bases, with 9 bases sitting between them. The DNA for the CDR3 is TGTGCCAGCAGCCACGGGACTAACACTGAAGCTTTCTTT. Its protein product is CASSHGTNTEAFF.

This clone occurred once. The genes are TRBV4-1 and TRBJ2-7, with a weak D call TRBD2 (5 bases). V gave up 0 bases and J gave up 4 bases, with 13 bases separating them. The CDR3 sequence is 15 residues long. Germline CDR1 MGHRA, CDR2 YSYEKL. CDR3 DNA: TGCGCCAGCAGCCAAGATCTAGTAGCGTGGTACGAGCAGTACTTC. Amino acid sequence: CASSQDLVAWYEQYF.

The CDR3 DNA reads as TGTGCCACCAGTCAGAGACTCGGGACATCGTACCAAGAGACCCAGTACTTC. It yields the protein CATSQRLGTSYQETQYF. The rearrangement links TRBV15 to TRBJ2-5, with D perhaps TRBD1 (6 bases). The CDR3 sequence is 17 residues long. The germline CDR1 and CDR2 sequences are LNHNV and YYDKDF (reference sequence). Trimming took 6 bases from V and 0 from J, leaving 20 bases between them.

This chain joins TRBV7-9 and TRBJ2-7, with 10 bases lining up with TRBD2. This CDR3 comprises 15 residues. Germline V gives CDR1 SEHNR, CDR2 FQNEAQ (reference sequence). With 6 bases clipped from V and 2 bases from J, the junction kept 7 bases outside the gene matches. This CDR3 is CASSPGLAATYEQYF. The DNA of the CDR3 is TGTGCCAGCAGTCCCGGACTAGCGGCTACCTACGAGCAGTACTTC.

Only a few counts were recorded for this clone. CDR3 protein: CASGLASNTGELFF. The CDR3 DNA follows: TGTGCCAGCGGACTAGCGAGTAACACCGGGGAGCTGTTTTTT. The chain is built from TRBV6-4 and TRBJ2-2, with TRBD2 matching 9 bases. Germline CDR1 is MRHNA and CDR2 is SNTAGT. The CDR3 runs 14 residues. Losses at the gene ends were 8 bases for V and 2 bases for J; bases not matched to a gene: 3.

This chain links TRBV30 with TRBJ1-2; no reliable D call. The length of the CDR3 is 16 residues. Per the germline V gene, CDR1 is GTSNPN and CDR2 is SVGIG (reference sequence). Trimming shortened V by 1 base and J by 0 bases, and 15 bases separated the two germline ends. CDR3 sequence reads: CAWSAGFAEANYGYTF. The CDR3 coding sequence is TGTGCCTGGAGTGCGGGATTTGCCGAAGCTAACTATGGCTACACCTTC.

This chain links TRBV30 with TRBJ2-5; 12 bases line up with TRBD2. The CDR3 contains 17 residues. The trim removed 0 bases at V and 5 bases at J, leaving 10 bases unmatched. The V gene's germline CDR1 is GTSNPN and CDR2 SVGIG (reference sequence). This CDR3 is CAWSVRLAGAQGETQYF. The DNA for the CDR3 is TGTGCCTGGAGTGTACGACTAGCGGGGGCCCAAGGGGAGACCCAGTACTTC.

The J gene is TRBJ1-6, the V gene TRBV5-8; D remains ambiguous. The germline V gene encodes CDR1 SGHTS and CDR2 YDEGEE. The CDR3 has 18 residues. Trimming left V 0 bases short and J 7 bases short, with 20 bases between. CDR3 bases: TGTGCCAGCAGCTTGGCCCGGACCGAGCTTAGCGGGAATTCACCCCTCCACTTT. It codes for CASSLARTELSGNSPLHF. The full variable domain, rest sourced from reference TRBV5-8 and TRBJ1-6, is EAGVTQSPTHLIKTRGQQATLRCSPISGHTSVYWYQQALGLGLQFLLWYDEGEERNRGNFPPRFSGRQFPNYSSELNVNALELEDSALYLCASSLARTELSGNSPLHFGNGTRLTVT.

The chain joins TRBV6-1 to TRBJ2-7, with TRBD1 matching over 8 bases. From germline, CDR1 is MNHNS and CDR2 SASEGT. This CDR3 has 18 amino acids. The ends lost 1 base at V and 2 bases at J; junction bases unmatched: 13. The DNA for the CDR3 is TGTGCCAGCAGTGAAGAGTGGACAGGGATTGGGGGGACCTACGAGCAGTACTTC. It yields the protein CASSEEWTGIGGTYEQYF.

The chain employs TRBV29-1 and TRBJ2-1, with D possibly matching TRBD1 (6 bases). V was pared by 4 bases and J by 7 bases, with 14 bases between. Germline assignment: CDR1 SQVTM and CDR2 ANQGSEA. The CDR3 is made up of 13 amino acids. CDR3 DNA: TGCAGCGTTGTTAGGACAACAGGGAATGAGCAGTTCTTC. Its protein is CSVVRTTGNEQFF.

J is TRBJ2-7 and V is TRBV5-1; possible D gene TRBD1, 7 bases. Germline lookup yields CDR1 SGHRS and CDR2 YFSETQ. This CDR3 has 14 residues. The V end lost 3 bases, the J end lost 7 bases, and 17 bases lay between the germline ends. The CDR3 is CASSWGDAGGEQYF. CDR3 DNA: TGCGCCAGCAGCTGGGGGGACGCAGGGGGAGAGCAGTACTTC.

In regard to this clone: The same CDR3 also results from other DNA sequences found in this sample. The chain has TRBV5-6 and TRBJ1-2; D ambiguous. Germline V lookup: CDR1 SGHDT, CDR2 YYEEEE. The V and J ends lost 1 base and 8 bases respectively, with 12 bases between them. The CDR3 is 13 amino acids. The CDR3 region has the DNA TGTGCCAGCAGCTTGATGGCAGGAGGCGGCTACACCTTC. It encodes CASSLMAGGGYTF.

The chain employs TRBV7-2 and TRBJ2-5; TRBD1 matches at 7 bases. With the DNA end fitting TRBJ2-7 better, the J assignment may be wrong. The germline gives CDR1 SGHTA, CDR2 FQGNSA. The CDR3 is 14 amino acids. This chain's CDR3 is CASSLHRGDYEQYF. In DNA form, the CDR3 reads TGTGCCAGCAGCCTACACAGGGGAGACTACGAGCAGTACTTC.

This chain links TRBV12-5 with TRBJ2-7; TRBD2 matches at 8 bases. Germline CDR1 LGHNT, CDR2 FRNRAP. The length of the CDR3 is 15 residues. The V segment lost 3 bases and the J segment 7 bases; nucleotides outside the gene matches: 11. This CDR3 is CASGLSGGRVGEQYF. In DNA form, the CDR3 reads TGTGCTAGTGGTTTATCGGGAGGGAGAGTAGGTGAGCAGTACTTC.

The chain joins TRBV5-1 to TRBJ2-3; possibly TRBD1 for D (5 bases). V lost 4 bases to trimming and J lost 2 bases, with 14 bases between them. The V gene's germline CDR1 is SGHRS and CDR2 YFSETQ. This CDR3 is 15 amino acids long. The CDR3 nucleotides read TGCGCCAGCAGCCGAGACAGCGAACCCACAGATACGCAGTATTTT. Its translation is CASSRDSEPTDTQYF.

CDR3 DNA sequence: TGCGCCAGCAGCTCGGTAGGGTTAGCGGGGGGGAATGAGCAGTTCTTC. Its translation: CASSSVGLAGGNEQFF. The chain joins TRBV5-1 to TRBJ2-1, with TRBD2 identical over 11 bases. The V gene's germline CDR1 is SGHRS and CDR2 YFSETQ. The CDR3 is 16 amino acids. V gave up 3 bases and J gave up 7 bases; unmatched junction bases: 9.

The sample holds a few counts of this clone. The chain uses TRBV5-4 and TRBJ2-1, with a possible D match to TRBD2 (6 bases). CDR1 and CDR2 (germline): SGHNT, YYREEE (reference sequence). The CDR3 runs to 14 residues. Trimming cost V 3 bases and J 5 bases, with 12 bases left between them. CDR3 bases: TGTGCCAGCAGCTACTGGGGGAGGAACAATGAGCAGTTCTTC. As protein: CASSYWGRNNEQFF.

This chain uses TRBV29-1 with TRBJ1-3; D is undetermined. Germline CDR1 reads SQVTM; CDR2 reads ANQGSEA. The CDR3 has 15 amino acids. V was trimmed by 4 bases and J by 0 bases, leaving 13 bases between them. CDR3 in DNA: TGCAGCGTTGCTGGCAGGTACAACTCTGGAAACACCATATATTTT. It specifies CSVAGRYNSGNTIYF.

Here the CDR3 reads CAISESQTTNEKLFF. The CDR3 bases are TGTGCCATCAGTGAGTCGCAGACAACTAATGAAAAACTGTTTTTT. The genes are TRBV10-3 and TRBJ1-4; D is undetermined. The germline gives CDR1 ENHRY, CDR2 SYGVKD. With 0 bases removed from V and 0 bases from J, the gap between germline ends came to 5 bases. The CDR3 runs to 15 residues.

The rearrangement joins TRBV19 to TRBJ1-5; the D is unclear. Trimming shortened V by 3 bases and J by 7 bases, and 16 bases separated the two germline ends. CDR1 LNHDA and CDR2 SQIVND come from the germline V gene (reference sequence). The CDR3 extends over 15 amino acids. The CDR3 coding sequence is TGTGCCAGTAGTATTTCGTGGGGAGAACCCCAGCCCCAGCATTTT. The encoded protein is CASSISWGEPQPQHF.

The V and J genes are TRBV6-1 and TRBJ1-1; 9 positions match TRBD1. V lost 7 bases and J lost 4; bases outside the gene matches: 4. CDR1 MNHNS and CDR2 SASEGT come from the germline V gene. The CDR3 has 13 residues. The DNA for the CDR3 is TGTGCCAGCATCGGACAGGGGACCACTGAAGCTTTCTTT. It is translated as CASIGQGTTEAFF.